This T cell receptor (beta chain) was obtained from a study of blood T cell repertoires in COVID-19. Study context: Whether acute or convalescent, the COVID-19 samples came from the United States, Italy and Spain. The cDNA or gDNA used as material had been derived from T cells, B-cell-depleted T cells, or PBMCs.

In the original workflow: Reference gene primer amplification gave nucleated cell count estimates. Assay used: immunoSEQ multiplex PCR; TCRdb lists only in-frame clones, some missing. For V, J and clone size, that table is used; D and trimming come from the DNA. The sample consists of 160,000 or so clones, 75% to 85% of them appearing once. V was clipped by 1 base and J by 4 bases; unmatched bases: 8. The CDR3 contains 15 residues. From germline, CDR1 is SQVTM and CDR2 ANQGSEA. The clonotype was recovered from a human donor in a cohort sampled during active COVID-19. V gene TRBV29-1 combines with J gene TRBJ2-5, with 8 bases matching TRBD2. Material: peripheral blood. CDR3 residues: CSVEGSGGFAETQYF. CDR3 nucleotide sequence: TGCAGCGTTGAAGGAAGCGGGGGATTCGCAGAGACCCAGTACTTC.